This is a list of T cell receptor beta chains from one sample in a study of blood T cell repertoires in COVID-19. Sequencing used immunoSEQ multiplex PCR; TCRdb keeps in-frame clones, though not all of them. Among approximately 120,000 clones listed, around 88% were seen once. The specimen sequenced was peripheral blood. These receptor sequences come from a human donor in a cohort sampled during active COVID-19. Each CDR3 is given with its conserved first and last residue. Each record gives: clone size, J gene, V gene, D gene, CDR3 protein, CDR3 DNA. The D gene is left open where the match is weak. Part of the rows lack a size; the others show once, few, many or a class for expanded clones.

.,TRBJ2-7,TRBV7-8,.,CASTSDAARYEQYF,TGTGCCAGCACCTCTGACGCAGCGCGCTACGAGCAGTACTTC
.,TRBJ2-5,TRBV7-2,TRBD2,CASSFGTLAVQETQYF,TGTGCCAGCAGCTTTGGGACTCTAGCGGTACAAGAGACCCAGTACTTC
.,TRBJ2-3,TRBV3-1/TRBV3-2,TRBD2,CASSRLAGDLTDTQYF,TGTGCCAGCAGCCGACTAGCGGGAGATCTGACAGATACGCAGTATTTT
.,TRBJ2-2,TRBV6-5,.,CASSPRGGGELFF,TGTGCCAGCAGTCCTAGGGGCGGCGGGGAGCTGTTTTTT
.,TRBJ1-2,TRBV12-3/TRBV12-4,TRBD1,CASSLGQVYGYTF,TGTGCCAGCAGTTTGGGACAGGTCTATGGCTACACCTTC
.,TRBJ1-4,TRBV4-2,.,CASSQDTGGLEKLFF,TGTGCCAGCAGCCAAGATACGGGGGGTTTGGAAAAACTGTTTTTT
.,TRBJ1-1,TRBV18,TRBD1,CASSQDRVWTEAFF,TGTGCCAGCTCACAGGACAGGGTTTGGACTGAAGCTTTCTTT
once,TRBJ2-7,TRBV13,.,CASSWEGQDSYEQYF,TGTGCCAGCAGCTGGGAGGGACAGGACTCCTACGAGCAGTACTTC
.,TRBJ2-3,TRBV9,.,CASSINWSTDTQYF,TGTGCCAGCAGCATAAACTGGAGCACAGATACGCAGTATTTT
.,TRBJ2-6,TRBV2,TRBD1,CASSRTTGGTHSGANVLTF,TGTGCCAGCAGTCGTACTACAGGGGGGACCCACTCTGGGGCCAACGTCCTGACTTTC
.,TRBJ1-2,TRBV6-5,.,CASRDVGTYYGYTF,TGTGCCAGCAGGGACGTCGGGACATACTATGGCTACACCTTC
once,TRBJ1-6,TRBV27,TRBD1,CASSSGQAPVSYNSPLHF,TGTGCCAGCAGTTCGGGACAGGCCCCGGTATCCTATAATTCACCCCTCCACTTT
.,TRBJ1-2,TRBV6-5,TRBD1,CASSSNRGAVGYTF,TGTGCCAGCAGTTCCAACAGGGGAGCGGTCGGCTACACCTTC
once,TRBJ2-1,TRBV4-3,TRBD2,CASSQDNVAGGPYNEQFF,TGCGCCAGCAGCCAAGATAATGTGGCGGGAGGGCCCTACAATGAGCAGTTCTTC
.,TRBJ1-5,TRBV2,TRBD1,CASSGQGRNQPQHF,TGTGCCAGCAGCGGACAGGGTCGGAATCAGCCCCAGCATTTT
.,TRBJ1-1,TRBV6-5,TRBD1,CASSLGQGQAEAFF,TGTGCCAGCAGTCTTGGACAGGGGCAAGCTGAAGCTTTCTTT
.,TRBJ2-5,TRBV9,TRBD2,CASSVLPSGRKETQYF,TGTGCCAGCAGCGTATTACCCAGCGGGAGGAAAGAGACCCAGTACTTC
.,TRBJ2-2,TRBV6-5,.,CASSLGQGGTGELFF,TGTGCCAGCAGCCTAGGGCAGGGTGGCACCGGGGAGCTGTTTTTT
.,TRBJ1-1,TRBV5-5,TRBD1,CASSTWTGENTEAFF,TGTGCCAGCAGCACCTGGACAGGGGAAAACACTGAAGCTTTCTTT
.,TRBJ2-1,TRBV3-1/TRBV3-2,.,CASSPLSRGVRNEQFF,TGTGCCAGCAGCCCTCTAAGTCGGGGAGTTCGCAATGAGCAGTTCTTC
.,TRBJ1-1,TRBV18,.,CASLDSRGAKAFF,TGTGCCAGCTTAGATTCGCGGGGAGCCAAAGCTTTCTTT
.,TRBJ2-7,TRBV5-1,.,CASSLGLMSYEQYF,TGCGCCAGCAGCTTGGGACTTATGTCCTACGAGCAGTACTTC
once,TRBJ1-5,TRBV18,.,CASSPDAVQPQHF,TGTGCCAGCTCACCAGATGCAGTTCAGCCCCAGCATTTT
.,TRBJ1-1,TRBV29-1,TRBD1,CSVTTGWNTEAFF,TGCAGCGTAACGACAGGGTGGAACACTGAAGCTTTCTTT
.,TRBJ2-7,TRBV27,.,CASGHGGISYEQYF,TGTGCCAGCGGCCATGGGGGCATCTCCTACGAGCAGTACTTC
few,TRBJ2-7,TRBV10-3,.,CAIAGQLSSYEQYF,TGTGCCATCGCGGGACAGTTGAGCTCCTACGAGCAGTACTTC
.,TRBJ2-7,TRBV5-5,.,CASSLIFTRTVPYEQYF,TGTGCCAGCAGCTTGATCTTTACAAGGACAGTTCCCTACGAGCAGTACTTC
.,TRBJ2-4,TRBV7-2,.,CASSLSPGGVGAKNIQYF,TGTGCCAGCAGCTTATCTCCCGGGGGAGTTGGAGCCAAAAACATTCAGTACTTC
.,TRBJ2-3,TRBV5-1,.,CASSILGADSTDTQYF,TGCGCCAGCAGCATCCTTGGAGCGGATAGCACAGATACGCAGTATTTT
.,TRBJ2-5,TRBV7-3,TRBD1,CASSLTGQGETQYF,TGTGCCAGCAGCTTAACTGGACAGGGGGAGACCCAGTACTTC
.,TRBJ2-7,TRBV5-5,TRBD1,CASSLEVQGFPYEQYF,TGTGCCAGCAGCTTGGAAGTACAGGGGTTTCCCTACGAGCAGTACTTC
once,TRBJ2-3,TRBV28,TRBD2,CATLRGRADTQYF,TGTGCCACCTTGCGCGGGAGAGCAGATACGCAGTATTTT
few,TRBJ1-1,TRBV5-1,.,CASSLLGKNTEAFF,TGCGCCAGCAGCTTGCTAGGAAAGAACACTGAAGCTTTCTTT
.,TRBJ1-5,TRBV19,TRBD1,CASRTGQNQPQHF,TGTGCCAGTCGGACAGGGCAGAATCAGCCCCAGCATTTT
.,TRBJ1-6,TRBV11-2,.,CASSTPGGRRNSPLHF,TGTGCCAGCAGCACCCCGGGGGGCAGGAGGAATTCACCCCTCCACTTT
.,TRBJ2-7,TRBV9,.,CASSGPGDTYEQYF,TGTGCCAGCAGCGGTCCGGGAGATACCTACGAGCAGTACTTC
.,TRBJ1-4,TRBV4-1,.,CASSRPELIEKLFF,TGCGCCAGCAGCCGACCGGAACTAATTGAAAAACTGTTTTTT
.,TRBJ1-2,TRBV15,TRBD1,CATSRGQGISYGYTF,TGTGCCACCAGCAGAGGACAGGGGATCTCCTATGGCTACACCTTC
.,TRBJ2-7,TRBV4-1,TRBD2,CASSLGAGVGYEQYF,TGCGCCAGCAGCCTTGGAGCGGGAGTTGGATACGAGCAGTACTTC
.,TRBJ2-7,TRBV7-2,TRBD1,CASRPHTGEGAYEQYF,TGTGCCAGCAGACCTCATACAGGGGAAGGGGCCTACGAGCAGTACTTC
.,TRBJ2-3,TRBV28,TRBD2,CASGAGGPVDTQYF,TGTGCCAGCGGGGCGGGAGGTCCTGTAGATACGCAGTATTTT